The 29 T cell receptor beta chains given below trace back to one sample, sequenced in a study of CXCR3-negative and CXCR3-positive naive CD8 T cells. Libraries were UMI-labeled 5' RACE TRB cDNA. TCRdb reprocessed the 5' RACE reads and stores each CDR3 protein as one record, lacking DNA. The repertoire table contains around 140,000 distinct CDR3 sequences. Sample: naive CXCR3- CD8+ T cells from blood. The subset denotes: CD45RO-CCR7+CD27+CD95- naive CD8+ T cells lacking CXCR3 (TNR3-). These receptors were obtained from a human donor in good health. Some clones in this sample may be carry-over from other donors' samples.

The rearrangement uses TRBV29-1 and TRBJ2-1; TCRdb names TRBD2, which stays unverified in the absence of DNA. CDR3 length: 13 amino acids. Germline V gene sequence: CDR1 SQVTM, CDR2 ANQGSEA. CDR3 amino acids: CSVSGTRVNEQFF.

The genes are TRBV7-6 and TRBJ2-7. Germline values: CDR1 SGHVS, CDR2 FNYEAQ. There are 15 residues in the CDR3. The CDR3 sequence: CASSLSASQSYEQYF.

The chain uses TRBV28 and TRBJ1-5. The CDR3 has 15 amino acids. CDR1 MDHEN and CDR2 SYDVKM come from the germline V gene. CDR3 sequence: CASSYPRASAQPQHF.

The chain employs TRBV7-9 and TRBJ2-3; without DNA, the TCRdb call of TRBD1 cannot be checked. The germline CDR1 and CDR2 sequences are SEHNR and FQNEAQ (reference sequence). The CDR3 covers 16 residues. CDR3: CASSPKRAGSTDTQYF.

The chain couples TRBV29-1 to TRBJ2-2; TCRdb designates TRBD2, a call that cannot be tested without DNA. Germline values: CDR1 SQVTM, CDR2 ANQGSEA. This CDR3 contains 16 residues. The chain's CDR3 is CSVERSVAGSPGELFF.

V and J are TRBV28 and TRBJ2-7. This CDR3 spans 13 amino acids. Germline loops: CDR1 MDHEN, CDR2 SYDVKM. The CDR3 loop reads CASSSRTFETQYF.

The chain uses TRBV12-3 or TRBV12-4 and TRBJ2-1. This CDR3 comprises 14 residues. CDR3 sequence reads: CASSPYGTPIVQFF.

The chain joins TRBV28 to TRBJ2-7; TCRdb picks TRBD1, but there is no DNA to check that call. Germline CDR1 MDHEN, CDR2 SYDVKM. The CDR3 is 14 residues long. The CDR3 spells CASSSTGLSYEQYF.

The gene calls are TRBV27 and TRBJ1-2; TCRdb's D call of TRBD1 is untestable without DNA. Germline lookup yields CDR1 MNHEY and CDR2 SMNVEV (reference sequence). CDR3 length: 16 amino acids. The CDR3 reads CASSLGYRTDHYGYTF.

V is TRBV12-3 or TRBV12-4 and J is TRBJ1-2. The CDR3 is made up of 13 amino acids. CDR3 in amino acids: CASSLRGYYGYTF.

The V and J genes are TRBV6-5 and TRBJ2-2; TCRdb names TRBD1, which stays unverified in the absence of DNA. This CDR3 spans 14 amino acids. The germline V gene has CDR1 MNHEY and CDR2 SVGAGI. CDR3 region: CASSYSTGPGELFF.

The CDR3 spells CASSQEGLAGVPVNEQFF. V gene TRBV4-3 combines with J gene TRBJ2-1; TCRdb indicates TRBD2, and absent DNA this call remains unverified. The CDR3 contains 18 residues. CDR1 is LGHNA, CDR2 YSLEER, per germline.

The chain is built from TRBV10-3 and TRBJ2-7; TCRdb reports TRBD2, a call that lacks DNA to check it against. The CDR3 has 14 amino acids. CDR1 is ENHRY and CDR2 is SYGVKD in the germline V gene. CDR3 sequence: CAISESGPSYEQYF.

The chain links TRBV29-1 to TRBJ2-1; absent DNA, TCRdb's TRBD2 call cannot be checked. Germline CDR1 is SQVTM and CDR2 is ANQGSEA. The CDR3 runs 11 residues. CDR3 amino acids: CSAHSGNEQFF.

CDR3 sequence reads: CASSYGPNYGYTF. The gene calls are TRBV6-5 and TRBJ1-2. CDR3 length: 13 residues. Per the germline V gene, CDR1 is MNHEY and CDR2 is SVGAGI.

The genes are TRBV7-8 and TRBJ2-1; there is no DNA to check the TCRdb D call of TRBD2. The CDR3 spans 18 residues. Germline V gene data show CDR1 as SGHVS and CDR2 as FQNEAQ. CDR3 sequence: CASSLFSSGGLVSDEQFF.

V and J are TRBV27 and TRBJ1-2; TCRdb calls TRBD1, which cannot be checked without DNA. Germline V gene data show CDR1 as MNHEY and CDR2 as SMNVEV (reference sequence). The CDR3 runs 14 residues. Here the CDR3 reads CASSLTGRHYGYTF.

V and J are TRBV6-6 and TRBJ1-2. The CDR3 runs to 12 residues. Germline CDR1 reads MNHNY; CDR2 reads SVGAGI (reference sequence). CDR3 in amino acids: CASSEGLDGYTF.

The J gene is TRBJ1-1, the V gene TRBV27; as DNA is missing, the TRBD1 call by TCRdb cannot be tested. Germline CDR1 reads MNHEY; CDR2 reads SMNVEV (reference sequence). CDR3 length: 14 amino acids. Here the CDR3 reads CASSFGGGFTEAFF.

The rearrangement links TRBV28 to TRBJ2-7; TCRdb names TRBD1, which stays unverified in the absence of DNA. Per the germline V gene, CDR1 is MDHEN and CDR2 is SYDVKM. The CDR3 loop spans 15 amino acids. CDR3 protein: CASSFSGQGAREQYF.

The rearrangement uses TRBV12-3 or TRBV12-4 and TRBJ2-3; TCRdb selects TRBD1, and the lack of DNA leaves this call unchecked. The CDR3 covers 15 residues. CDR3 sequence: CASSALEGSTDTQYF.

The chain couples TRBV6-6 to TRBJ2-1; TCRdb selects TRBD1, and the lack of DNA leaves this call unchecked. There are 14 residues in the CDR3. Germline CDR1 reads MNHNY; CDR2 reads SVGAGI (reference sequence). This CDR3 is CASSFPGGINEQFF.

The chain links TRBV10-1 to TRBJ2-3; TCRdb selects TRBD2, and the lack of DNA leaves this call unchecked. The CDR3 has 14 residues. Germline CDR1 is WNHNN and CDR2 is SYGVQD (reference sequence). The CDR3 loop reads CASSKTSGTDTQYF.

This chain connects TRBV29-1 to TRBJ2-2; TCRdb selects TRBD1, and the lack of DNA leaves this call unchecked. The CDR3 loop spans 14 amino acids. Germline V gives CDR1 SQVTM, CDR2 ANQGSEA. The CDR3 sequence: CSALDSGSTGELFF.

The rearrangement links TRBV21-1 to TRBJ2-1; checking the TCRdb D call of TRBD2 is not possible without DNA. TRBV21-1 is marked as a pseudogene. The CDR3 totals 14 residues. CDR3 sequence reads: CASSLPGLFNEQFF.

The rearrangement links TRBV5-5 to TRBJ1-1; TCRdb's D call of TRBD1 is untestable without DNA. The CDR3 runs to 16 residues. Germline V lookup: CDR1 SGHKS, CDR2 YYEKEE (reference sequence). The CDR3: CASSRDRFLSNTEAFF.

The chain is built from TRBV4-1 and TRBJ1-1; without DNA, the TCRdb call of TRBD1 cannot be checked. The CDR3 contains 15 residues. Germline loops: CDR1 MGHRA, CDR2 YSYEKL. The CDR3 sequence is CASSLYPGGNTEAFF.

The chain has TRBV7-9 and TRBJ2-2; as DNA is missing, the TRBD1 call by TCRdb cannot be tested. Germline V CDR1 and CDR2: SEHNR, FQNEAQ (reference sequence). There are 14 residues in the CDR3. CDR3 residues: CASRPGPGTGELFF. The whole variable domain, remainder taken from reference TRBV7-9 and TRBJ2-2, is DTGVSQNPRHKITKRGQNVTFRCDPISEHNRLYWYRQTLGQGPEFLTYFQNEAQLEKSRLLSDRFSAERPKGSFSTLEIQRTEQGDSAMYLCASRPGPGTGELFFGEGSRLTVL.

V and J are TRBV9 and TRBJ1-2; the D call of TRBD1 rests on TCRdb alone, since no DNA is present to check it. Germline values: CDR1 SGDLS, CDR2 YYNGEE. CDR3 length equals 15 residues. CDR3 amino acids: CASSESPEQVYGYTF.